The present TCR beta chain was sequenced within a study of blood T cell repertoires in COVID-19 (dated by TCRdb to the early 2020s). Regarding the complete study: The collaborator samples originated in the United States, Italy and Spain and spanned the acute and convalescent phases of COVID-19. The prospective study material was composed of cDNA or gDNA derived from T cells, B-cell-depleted T cells, or PBMCs. Deeply sampled blood TCRbeta repertoires from subjects exposed to, actively infected with, or recovered from COVID-19 were included in the dataset. The repertoires were released in a freely available public database intended as a resource for research on the immune response to SARS-CoV-2. Samples were obtained from the ongoing ImmuneRACE study (first 160 participants) and from about 1,300 subjects provided by 6 global collaborators. Sample metadata almost always included a de-identified subject ID, COVID-19 status, age in years and sex. Where HLA class I and class II types were available, the types were taken from metadata supplied by the sample provider, not from assay-based typing. The paper's findings and limits, for the study overall: The amount of clinical and demographic metadata varied by source and participant and was provided uncurated.

The CDR3 holds 13 amino acids from the cysteine to the phenylalanine. Solely the CDR3 DNA is kept, with 39 bases framed from the first base. Points on this clone: No cognate antigen has been identified for it. Per-nucleotide qualities are absent, and no much larger clonotype sits a single base away.

The immunoSEQ Assay, a bias-controlled multiplex PCR, was used to amplify TCRbeta CDR3 regions from genomic DNA. For the original study's pipeline: Within the assay, amplification of reference gene primers was used to estimate how many nucleated cells each sample contained. To quantify the absolute abundance of each unique TCRbeta CDR3 rearrangement, sequence reads were collapsed and filtered. For each sample, productive Simpson clonality was calculated as the square root of Simpson's diversity index across productive rearrangements. Sourced from immuneACCESS, this table was stored by TCRdb with only in-frame sequences that have V and J called. A share of the clones is absent; for the studies checked, an unresolved V gene accounts for under half, and the remainder has no known explanation. The DNA gave D and trimming, while V, J and clone size come from that table. This sample comprises some 99,000 clones, under 90% of them detected only once. The ten largest clonotypes hold 6.5% to 8% of the sample.

Each collaborating institution followed its own protocols to collect whole blood in K2EDTA tubes. For TCRbeta analysis, collaborators shipped samples in one of three forms: frozen whole blood, isolated PBMCs, or DNA extracted from either of those sample types. Sequencing was done on a sample of peripheral blood. The chain is encoded by TRBV21-1 joined to TRBJ2-7; the table's D call of TRBD2 was not tested on the DNA. TRBV21-1 is a recognized pseudogene. The sequence came from a woman between 45 and 60 years old with acute or convalescent COVID-19. The nucleotides read TGTGCCAGCAAGAGCGGGGGGGGTTACGAGCAGTACTTC. Its coded protein is CASKSGGGYEQYF.